This T cell receptor (beta chain) was identified during a study of cytomegalovirus exposure and HLA in healthy donors. The study, taken as a whole, reports: What a later analysis reportedly showed was that an Asian-associated ancestry cluster had fewer N-insertions than the approximately 720-donor mean.

With 60 Vbeta and 13 Jbeta primers, the PCR was carried out. Here immunoSEQ multiplex PCR was the method, and the copy in TCRdb shows in-frame clones only, minus some. The data show a few hundred thousand clones, with approximately 91% seen just once and 1.7% held by the top ten. This CDR3 region has 14 residues. The V end was cut by 1 base, the J end by 5 bases, with 11 bases between. CDR1 and CDR2 (germline): LNHDA, SQIVND (reference sequence). Comments on this clone: Its antigen remains unknown.

This TCR came from a girl aged 2 to 9 in good health and CMV-seronegative. Sequencing was performed on PBMCs. This chain connects TRBV19 to TRBJ2-5; D is perhaps TRBD2 (5 bases). CDR3 in DNA: TGTGCCAGTAGTATAGCGGCTACGGGGGAGACCCAGTACTTC. Translated, it gives CASSIAATGETQYF.